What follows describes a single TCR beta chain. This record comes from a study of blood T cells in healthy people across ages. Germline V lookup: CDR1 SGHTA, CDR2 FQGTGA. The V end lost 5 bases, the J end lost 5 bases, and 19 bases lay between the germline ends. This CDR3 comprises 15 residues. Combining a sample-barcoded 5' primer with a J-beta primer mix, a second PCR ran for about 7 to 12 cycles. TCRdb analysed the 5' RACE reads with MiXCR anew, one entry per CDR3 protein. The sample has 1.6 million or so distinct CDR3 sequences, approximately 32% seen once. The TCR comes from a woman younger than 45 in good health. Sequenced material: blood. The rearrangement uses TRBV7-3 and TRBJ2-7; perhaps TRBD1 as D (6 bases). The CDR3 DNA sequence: TGTGCCAGCAGCCGCAAAGGGGGACCCTGGAACGAGCAGTACTTC. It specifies CASSRKGGPWNEQYF.